The text below deals with one T cell receptor beta chain. The antigen is unknown. Some clones are missing from TCRdb's copy, which holds only in-frame ones; the method was immunoSEQ multiplex PCR. Of about 2.1 million clones in the sample, over 85% were seen once. This record belongs to a study of shared clonotypes between healthy human individuals. Overall study results and limits: Clonotype sharing levels among donors were expected to vary with sequencing depth. The low donor count limited represented genetic and exposure-history diversity. Sharing across several donors was seen in about 5% of naive CD4 clonotypes.

The CDR3 is made up of 14 amino acids. The junction had 5 bases not matched to a gene; V was cut back by 2 bases and J by 9 bases. Germline assignment: CDR1 GTSNPN and CDR2 SVGIG (reference sequence). CD45RO-negative CD8 cells positively selected for CCR7 made up the naive population, which excluded terminally differentiated effector memory CD45RA+ cells. Input material: naive CD8+ T cells from PBMCs. This chain uses TRBV30 with TRBJ2-1; 12 bases align to TRBD2. The origin of this receptor is a man between 18 and 29 years old in good health. Some clones in this sample may be carry-over from other donors' samples. The CDR3 spells CAWSPGLAGPEQFF. The DNA of the CDR3 is TGTGCCTGGAGTCCGGGACTAGCGGGTCCTGAGCAGTTCTTC.